Below, 11 T cell receptor beta chains from the same sample are listed, as sequenced in a study of blood T cell repertoires in COVID-19. Data came from immunoSEQ multiplex PCR; TCRdb stores just in-frame clones and leaves some out. The table includes 9,900 or so clones, 90% detected once. Material for sequencing was peripheral blood. These receptors all come from a human donor in a cohort sampled during active COVID-19.

A word on this clone: The junction and the germline gene differ at one end; a read error may be behind it. The chain carries TRBV5-6 and TRBJ2-3, with D tentatively TRBD2 (5 bases). The CDR3 is 13 amino acids. Germline assignment: CDR1 SGHDT and CDR2 YYEEEE. The CDR3 here is CASSLAVGDRQYF. The CDR3 region has the DNA TGTGCCAGCAGCTTGGCCGTGGGAGATAGGCAGTATTTT. The full variable domain, in which reference TRBV5-6 and TRBJ2-3 provide the parts outside the CDR3, is DAGVTQSPTHLIKTRGQQVTLRCSPKSGHDTVSWYQQALGQGPQFIFQYYEEEERQRGNFPDRFSGHQFPNYSSELNVNALLLGDSALYLCASSLAVGDRQYFGPGTRLTVL.

The chain is built from TRBV11-2 and TRBJ1-1; D unresolved. V lost 0 bases to trimming and J lost 4 bases, with 12 bases between them. Germline values: CDR1 SGHAT, CDR2 FQNNGV. The CDR3 loop spans 15 amino acids. The CDR3 protein is CASSLDRTGSTEAFF. The CDR3 region has the DNA TGTGCCAGCAGCTTAGACAGGACTGGAAGCACTGAAGCTTTCTTT.

This rearrangement joins TRBV9 to TRBJ2-3; tentatively, D is TRBD2 (6 bases). Germline lookup yields CDR1 SGDLS and CDR2 YYNGEE. The CDR3 spans 15 residues. The V gene lost 4 bases and the J gene lost 6 bases, with 18 bases spanning the gap. CDR3 in amino acids: CASSILGGSGDTQYF. In DNA form, the CDR3 reads TGTGCCAGCAGCATCCTCGGGGGTAGTGGGGATACGCAGTATTTT.

V and J are TRBV6-4 and TRBJ2-7, with TRBD1 matching over 9 bases. Germline V gene sequence: CDR1 MRHNA, CDR2 SNTAGT. CDR3 size: 13 residues. The V segment lost 3 bases and the J segment 6 bases; nucleotides outside the gene matches: 3. In DNA, the CDR3 is TGTGCCAGCAGTGAAAACAGGGGGCGCGAGCAGTACTTC. Protein: CASSENRGREQYF.

The chain has TRBV6-5 and TRBJ2-1; D possibly corresponds to TRBD2 (6 bases). Germline V CDR1 and CDR2: MNHEY, SVGAGI. CDR3 length equals 15 residues. Trimming shortened V by 6 bases and J by 8 bases, and 20 bases separated the two germline ends. The CDR3 loop is CASSPLRGTPHEQFF. CDR3 sequence (DNA): TGTGCCAGCAGCCCCCTGCGGGGAACACCTCATGAGCAGTTCTTC.

The rearrangement joins TRBV4-3 to TRBJ2-3, with unresolved D. This CDR3 is 16 amino acids long. With 0 bases removed from V and 0 bases from J, the gap between germline ends came to 10 bases. CDR1 is LGHNA and CDR2 is YSLEER in the germline V gene. The DNA of the CDR3 is TGCGCCAGCAGCCAAGATGGAGTAACTAGCACAGATACGCAGTATTTT. It specifies CASSQDGVTSTDTQYF.

The chain couples TRBV5-1 to TRBJ1-2, with 9 nucleotides matching TRBD1. This CDR3 spans 14 amino acids. CDR1 is SGHRS, CDR2 YFSETQ, per germline. Trimming removed 1 base from V and 8 bases from J; junction bases left unmatched: 6. CDR3 nucleotide sequence: TGCGCCAGCAGCTTGTGGACAGGGGATGGGGGCTACACCTTC. Its translation: CASSLWTGDGGYTF.

This clone was recorded only once. The rearrangement uses TRBV15 and TRBJ2-6, with TRBD1 matching over 12 bases. CDR1 LNHNV and CDR2 YYDKDF come from the germline V gene (reference sequence). Trimming took 0 bases from V and 4 from J; bases not matched to a gene: 7. The CDR3 totals 19 residues. The CDR3 DNA reads TGTGCCACCAGCAGAGACCGGGGACAGGGGGCGAAAGGGGCCAACGTCCTGACTTTC. This translates into CATSRDRGQGAKGANVLTF.

This CDR3 is CAWLGQGADGYTF. The CDR3 DNA reads TGTGCCTGGCTAGGACAGGGGGCGGATGGCTACACCTTC. J is TRBJ1-2 and V is TRBV30; 11 bases are shared with TRBD1. The CDR3 is 13 amino acids. The trim removed 5 bases at V and 6 bases at J, leaving 5 bases unmatched. Per germline, CDR1 GTSNPN and CDR2 SVGIG (reference sequence).

This clone was counted a few times. The chain carries TRBV9 and TRBJ2-3; the match to TRBD1 covers 9 bases. The CDR3 totals 14 residues. The J segment lost 4 bases and the V segment lost 4 bases, leaving 4 bases of the junction unmatched. The germline CDR1 and CDR2 sequences are SGDLS and YYNGEE. The CDR3 sequence is CASSIRQGADTQYF. CDR3 DNA sequence: TGTGCCAGCAGCATCCGACAGGGGGCAGATACGCAGTATTTT.

This chain links TRBV7-2 with TRBJ2-7; unclear D gene. V lost 1 base and J lost 3, with 10 bases in between. CDR1 is SGHTA and CDR2 is FQGNSA in the germline V gene. The CDR3 length is 14 residues. CDR3 protein: CASSLEARIYEQYF. For the CDR3, the DNA is TGTGCCAGCAGCTTAGAGGCTAGGATCTACGAGCAGTACTTC.